This passage covers 5 T cell receptor beta chains from one sample sequenced in a study of control samples from healthy donors and cancer patients. TCRdb keeps only in-frame clones here, not all; method: immunoSEQ multiplex PCR. The table lists around 130,000 clones, 93% of them singletons. Material for sequencing was PBMCs. These receptors all stem from a man aged 45-65 years with head and neck cancer.

V usage is TRBV7-6 and J usage is TRBJ2-7, with D perhaps matching TRBD1 (6 bases). The CDR3 covers 13 residues. Trimming removed 5 bases from V and 3 bases from J, with 11 bases in between. Germline CDR1 SGHVS, CDR2 FNYEAQ. As DNA, the CDR3 is TGTGCCAGCAGCCGGGGACACCTCTACGAGCAGTACTTC. Encoded protein: CASSRGHLYEQYF.

The gene calls are TRBV29-1 and TRBJ1-2; 7 bases are a match to TRBD1. This CDR3 spans 13 amino acids. Germline V lookup: CDR1 SQVTM, CDR2 ANQGSEA. J was trimmed by 2 bases and V by 7 bases; bases with no gene match: 7. CDR3 sequence reads: CSADRVGNYGYTF. CDR3 DNA: TGCAGCGCTGACAGGGTTGGGAACTATGGCTACACCTTC.

V gene TRBV7-2 combines with J gene TRBJ2-2, with 9 bases aligning to TRBD1. With V trimmed by 1 base and J by 2 bases, 2 bases remained unmatched. Germline assignment: CDR1 SGHTA and CDR2 FQGNSA. The CDR3 has 16 amino acids. The CDR3 loop is CASSLGGQGNTGELFF. The DNA of the CDR3 is TGTGCCAGCAGCTTAGGGGGACAGGGAAACACCGGGGAGCTGTTTTTT.

This sequence joins TRBV7-8 and TRBJ1-1, with D maybe TRBD1 (5 bases). Trimming removed 2 bases at V and 0 bases at J, with 7 bases between. The CDR3 length is 14 residues. CDR1 and CDR2 from the germline V gene are SGHVS and FQNEAQ. CDR3 sequence (DNA): TGTGCCAGCAGCTTACAGGGTATGAACACTGAAGCTTTCTTT. Amino acids: CASSLQGMNTEAFF.

The chain is built from TRBV11-2 and TRBJ2-2; 11 positions agree with TRBD2. Looked up from germline, CDR1 is SGHAT and CDR2 is FQNNGV. The CDR3 runs 18 residues. After removal of 6 bases from V and 0 bases from J, the junction contained 9 bases not matched to a gene. The CDR3 loop is CASRPLAGGSTNTGELFF. The CDR3 bases are TGTGCCAGCAGACCTCTAGCGGGGGGATCGACGAACACCGGGGAGCTGTTTTTT.